These 27 T cell receptor beta chains were all obtained from the same sample, sequenced in a study of blood T cell repertoires in COVID-19. Assay used: immunoSEQ multiplex PCR; TCRdb lists only in-frame clones, some missing. The sample has 490,000 or so clones, more than 85% seen once. Material for sequencing was PBMCs or T cells enriched from blood (not recorded which). These receptors all stem from a woman aged 55-75 years who had recovered from COVID-19.

The rearrangement joins TRBV28 to TRBJ2-7; 7 bases fit TRBD1. The CDR3 is 15 residues long. Looked up from germline, CDR1 is MDHEN and CDR2 is SYDVKM. Trimming cost V 5 bases and J 3 bases; bases outside gene matches: 10. The CDR3: CASSPPTQGSYEQYV. The CDR3 nucleotides read TGTGCCAGCAGTCCCCCGACACAGGGGAGCTACGAGCAGTACGTC.

The genes are TRBV9 and TRBJ2-7; TRBD1 might be the D (6 bases). This CDR3 region has 15 residues. The ends were cut back, 0 bases at V and 2 bases at J, with 12 bases in the middle. CDR1 and CDR2 (germline): SGDLS, YYNGEE. The DNA of the CDR3 is TGTGCCAGCAGCGTAGGGGACAAGGGCCCCTACGAGCAGTACTTC. This translates into CASSVGDKGPYEQYF.

The rearrangement uses TRBV10-3 and TRBJ2-7; 10 nucleotides align to TRBD1. CDR1 and CDR2 from the germline V gene are ENHRY and SYGVKD. V gave up 10 bases and J gave up 5 bases; unmatched junction bases: 5. This CDR3 has 12 amino acids. The CDR3 nucleotides are TGTGCCACCTGGGGACAGGGGAACGAGCAGTACGTC. Its translation is CATWGQGNEQYV.

The V and J genes are TRBV5-4 and TRBJ2-3; 9 nucleotides line up with TRBD1. This CDR3 comprises 15 residues. The germline V gene encodes CDR1 SGHNT and CDR2 YYREEE (reference sequence). With 0 bases clipped from V and 6 bases from J, the junction kept 5 bases outside the gene matches. The CDR3 nucleotides read TGTGCCAGCAGCTTGGCGGACAGGGGATTGGATACGCAGTATTTT. Translating gives CASSLADRGLDTQYF.

V is TRBV12-3 or TRBV12-4 and J is TRBJ1-3; D is undetermined. V was cut by 6 bases and J by 0 bases, with 6 bases left in between. The CDR3 totals 13 residues. DNA for the CDR3: TGTGCCAGCAGGGGGAGCTCTGGAAACACCATATATTTT. This codes for CASRGSSGNTIYF.

The chain joins TRBV3-1 (or the pseudogene TRBV3-2) to TRBJ2-5; 9 bases line up with TRBD2. Unmatched junction bases numbered 9, after V lost 7 bases and J lost 6 bases. CDR1 LGHDT and CDR2 YNNKEL come from the germline V gene (reference sequence). CDR3 length: 14 residues. DNA of the CDR3: TGTGCCAGCAAAGGGCGGGGGGGCTCAAAGACCCAGTACTTC. Residues: CASKGRGGSKTQYF.

V and J are TRBV19 and TRBJ1-2, with unresolved D. The V and J ends lost 1 base and 4 bases respectively, with 4 bases between them. Germline CDR1 and CDR2: LNHDA and SQIVND (reference sequence). This CDR3 region has 12 residues. The CDR3 region is CASSIAGYGYTF. The CDR3 DNA reads TGTGCCAGTAGTATAGCGGGCTATGGCTACACCTTC. Using reference TRBV19 and TRBJ1-2 for the parts outside the CDR3, the full variable domain is DGGITQSPKYLFRKEGQNVTLSCEQNLNHDAMYWYRQDPGQGLRLIYYSQIVNDFQKGDIAEGYSVSREKKESFPLTVTSAQKNPTAFYLCASSIAGYGYTFGSGTRLTVV.

V gene TRBV6-1 combines with J gene TRBJ1-6, with unresolved D. The CDR3 is made up of 14 amino acids. CDR1 and CDR2 (germline): MNHNS, SASEGT. V was shortened by 1 base and J by 7 bases, with 8 bases between the two germline ends. CDR3 in DNA: TGTGCCAGCAGTGAAGATCCCCGGAATTCACCCCTCCACTTT. Amino acids: CASSEDPRNSPLHF.

The chain recombines TRBV9 with TRBJ1-5; 8 nucleotides agree with TRBD1. Trimming cost V 3 bases and J 6 bases; bases outside gene matches: 17. Germline V CDR1 and CDR2: SGDLS, YYNGEE. The CDR3 loop spans 18 amino acids. CDR3: CASSDSPGGEYTGQPQHF. As DNA, the CDR3 is TGTGCCAGCAGCGATAGTCCAGGGGGCGAATACACGGGTCAGCCCCAGCATTTT.

The chain employs TRBV7-2 and TRBJ2-3; TRBD2 matches 7 bases. Unmatched junction bases numbered 4, after V lost 5 bases and J lost 8 bases. Germline loops: CDR1 SGHTA, CDR2 FQGNSA. This CDR3 comprises 12 residues. The CDR3 here is CASSTPGGTQYF. The CDR3 region has the DNA TGTGCCAGCAGCACCCCGGGGGGTACGCAGTATTTT. The entire variable domain, with the rest obtained from reference TRBV7-2 and TRBJ2-3, is as follows: GAGVSQSPSNKVTEKGKDVELRCDPISGHTALYWYRQSLGQGLEFLIYFQGNSAPDKSGLPSDRFSAERTGGSVSTLTIQRTQQEDSAVYLCASSTPGGTQYFGPGTRLTVL.

V and J are TRBV18 and TRBJ1-1; D not resolved. Germline loops: CDR1 KGHSH, CDR2 LQKENI. The CDR3 has 16 amino acids. V was pared by 2 bases and J by 0 bases, with 13 bases between. This CDR3 is CASSPLAEEMNTEAFF. CDR3 coding DNA: TGTGCCAGCTCACCATTGGCCGAAGAAATGAACACTGAAGCTTTCTTT.

V and J are TRBV21-1 and TRBJ1-2; the table names TRBD1, a call not compared with the DNA. TRBV21-1 has pseudogene status. This CDR3 is 15 amino acids long. Written as DNA, the CDR3 is TGTGCCAGCAGCTTTTCGGGACAGACTAACTATGGCTACACCTTC. It translates to CASSFSGQTNYGYTF.

V gene TRBV10-3 combines with J gene TRBJ1-4; 10 bases align to TRBD1. Germline trimming cut 6 bases from V and 6 bases from J; bases unmatched to any gene: 4. The V gene's germline CDR1 is ENHRY and CDR2 SYGVKD. The CDR3 consists of 14 residues. CDR3 residues: CAISEGTGDEKLFF. As DNA, the CDR3 is TGTGCCATCAGCGAAGGGACAGGGGATGAAAAACTGTTTTTT.

The chain links TRBV5-1 to TRBJ2-3; 10 positions agree with TRBD1. CDR1 is SGHRS and CDR2 is YFSETQ in the germline V gene. The J segment lost 6 bases and the V segment lost 2 bases, leaving 6 bases of the junction unmatched. CDR3 length equals 15 residues. The CDR3 protein is CASSFGTGVTDTQYF. CDR3 DNA: TGCGCCAGCAGCTTTGGGACAGGGGTTACGGATACGCAGTATTTT.

The chain recombines TRBV10-3 with TRBJ2-3; TRBD2 might be the D (7 bases). CDR1 ENHRY and CDR2 SYGVKD come from the germline V gene. V lost 3 bases and J 5 bases, leaving 12 bases between the germline ends. This CDR3 contains 14 residues. The CDR3 DNA follows: TGTGCCATCAGTGAAGGGGGGGGGCAAGATACGCAGTATTTT. This sequence encodes CAISEGGGQDTQYF.

The CDR3 nucleotides are TGTGCCATCAGTGGAGGGAGCAGCAATCAGCCCCAGCATTTT. Translation: CAISGGSSNQPQHF. J is TRBJ1-5 and V is TRBV10-3, with D unclear. V was trimmed by 4 bases and J by 1 base, leaving 8 bases between them. The CDR3 loop spans 14 amino acids. The germline V gene has CDR1 ENHRY and CDR2 SYGVKD.

This chain joins TRBV10-3 and TRBJ2-7, with D uncertain. From germline, CDR1 is ENHRY and CDR2 SYGVKD. Trimming took 0 bases from V and 6 from J, leaving 3 bases between them. This CDR3 is 11 amino acids long. This chain's CDR3 is CAISESGEQYF. The DNA for the CDR3 is TGTGCCATCAGTGAGTCCGGCGAGCAGTACTTC.

This clone was counted a single time. The chain's CDR3 is CASSLSTREETQYF. DNA of the CDR3: TGTGCCAGCTCACTATCGACTAGAGAAGAGACCCAGTACTTC. V is TRBV18 and J is TRBJ2-5, with a tentative D call TRBD2 (6 bases). Germline assignment: CDR1 KGHSH and CDR2 LQKENI. The CDR3 runs 14 residues. V shed 4 bases and J shed 3 bases, with 12 bases lying between them.

The CDR3 loop reads CASTDTGSTVQPQHF. CDR3 nucleotide sequence: TGTGCCAGTACCGACACAGGCAGCACGGTTCAGCCCCAGCATTTT. The chain employs TRBV19 and TRBJ1-5; tentatively, D is TRBD1 (5 bases). This CDR3 comprises 15 residues. Germline V lookup: CDR1 LNHDA, CDR2 SQIVND (reference sequence). The ends were cut back, 7 bases at V and 6 bases at J, with 19 bases in the middle.

The chain links TRBV7-2 to TRBJ2-2; maybe TRBD2 (5 bases). CDR1 is SGHTA and CDR2 is FQGNSA in the germline V gene. V was shortened by 3 bases and J by 5 bases, with 13 bases between the two germline ends. This CDR3 spans 15 amino acids. The CDR3 loop is CASSFSLRVTGELFF. The CDR3 DNA follows: TGTGCCAGCAGCTTTTCGTTGAGGGTGACCGGGGAGCTGTTTTTT.

The V and J genes are TRBV2 and TRBJ1-1; possible D gene TRBD1, 5 bases. The CDR3 loop spans 14 amino acids. The germline V gene has CDR1 SNHLY and CDR2 FYNNEI. Trimming left V 4 bases short and J 2 bases short, with 11 bases between. Written as DNA, the CDR3 is TGTGCCAGCAGTGTCCTGACAGTTAACACTGAAGCTTTCTTT. Translating it yields CASSVLTVNTEAFF. The full variable domain, in which reference TRBV2 and TRBJ1-1 provide the parts outside the CDR3, is EPEVTQTPSHQVTQMGQEVILRCVPISNHLYFYWYRQILGQKVEFLVSFYNNEISEKSEIFDDQFSVERPDGSNFTLKIRSTKLEDSAMYFCASSVLTVNTEAFFGQGTRLTVV.

For this clone: In the same sample, other DNA sequences code for this CDR3. The chain uses TRBV2 and TRBJ2-1; TRBD2 matches at 7 bases. The CDR3 totals 14 residues. V gave up 4 bases and J gave up 0 bases; unmatched junction bases: 0. Germline CDR1 SNHLY, CDR2 FYNNEI. The DNA of the CDR3 is TGTGCCAGCAGTGGCGGGGGCTCCTACAATGAGCAGTTCTTC. This translates into CASSGGGSYNEQFF. The full variable domain, completed using reference TRBV2 and TRBJ2-1, is EPEVTQTPSHQVTQMGQEVILRCVPISNHLYFYWYRQILGQKVEFLVSFYNNEISEKSEIFDDQFSVERPDGSNFTLKIRSTKLEDSAMYFCASSGGGSYNEQFFGPGTRLTVL.

The rearrangement links TRBV13 to TRBJ1-4; 7 bases align to TRBD1. With V trimmed by 5 bases and J by 0 bases, 9 bases remained unmatched. The CDR3 is 17 amino acids. CDR1 is PRHDT and CDR2 is FYEKMQ in the germline V gene (reference sequence). CDR3 nucleotide sequence: TGTGCCAGCAGCCTCTCCGGGACAGCGGCAACTAATGAAAAACTGTTTTTT. Translated: CASSLSGTAATNEKLFF.

This clone was recorded only once. The chain is built from TRBV10-2 and TRBJ2-7; D is perhaps TRBD2 (7 bases). V dropped 3 bases and J dropped 4 bases, with 19 bases sitting between them. The CDR3 extends over 16 amino acids. The germline V gene encodes CDR1 WSHSY and CDR2 SAAADI. The CDR3 here is CASSDPNGGRPYEQYF. CDR3 nucleotides: TGCGCCAGCAGTGACCCGAACGGGGGGCGTCCTTACGAGCAGTACTTC.

The CDR3 loop reads CASSEQTGGSEAFF. CDR3 sequence (DNA): TGTGCCAGCAGTGAACAAACAGGGGGCTCTGAAGCTTTCTTT. The V call is TRBV2, the J call TRBJ1-1; TRBD1 aligns across 9 bases. The CDR3 sequence is 14 residues long. Germline V gene data show CDR1 as SNHLY and CDR2 as FYNNEI. The junction had 4 bases not matched to a gene; V was cut back by 2 bases and J by 6 bases.

This clone was detected a few times. This chain joins TRBV9 and TRBJ1-2, with 8 bases identical to TRBD1. Germline-derived CDR1 and CDR2 are SGDLS and YYNGEE. The CDR3 extends over 16 amino acids. Losses at the gene ends were 2 bases for V and 0 bases for J; bases not matched to a gene: 6. As DNA, the CDR3 is TGTGCCAGCAGCGTCGGGGGGACAGGAGCTAACTATGGCTACACCTTC. Translating it yields CASSVGGTGANYGYTF.

The gene calls are TRBV19 and TRBJ1-1; possible D gene TRBD1, 6 bases. The CDR3 has 14 amino acids. The germline gives CDR1 LNHDA, CDR2 SQIVND (reference sequence). Trimming stripped 5 bases from V and 7 bases from J, with 17 bases between. CDR3 nucleotide sequence: TGTGCCAGTAGTTCCGAAATGGAAGGGGGTGAAGCTTTCTTT. The encoded protein is CASSSEMEGGEAFF. Based on the CDR3 plus reference TRBV19 and TRBJ1-1, the full variable domain is DGGITQSPKYLFRKEGQNVTLSCEQNLNHDAMYWYRQDPGQGLRLIYYSQIVNDFQKGDIAEGYSVSREKKESFPLTVTSAQKNPTAFYLCASSSEMEGGEAFFGQGTRLTVV.